This T cell receptor beta chain was captured in a study of CD4+ T cells in melanoma. A remark on this clone: What it binds is unknown.

The V gene end was trimmed by 7 bases and the J gene end by 8 bases; junction bases not matched to a gene: 7. Germline V gene data show CDR1 as SGHRS and CDR2 as YFSETQ. The CDR3 contains 15 residues. Study-level findings and limits: Diverse differentiation states were reported for melanoma neoantigen-specific CD4+ T cells. A reported correlation linked neoantigen-specific CD4+ T cells to CD8+, macrophage and B cell function.

Assay: immunoSEQ multiplex PCR; the TCRdb copy retains only in-frame clones and omits some. Of thousands of clones listed, 60% to 75% are singletons. The sequenced material came from cells from a culture (not recorded whether cultured in vitro). The chain combines TRBV5-1 with TRBJ2-2, with 14 bases lining up with TRBD2. This clonotype originated in a human donor with melanoma. This CDR3 reads CASSGTSGGRGELFF. The CDR3 region has the DNA TGCGCCAGCTCCGGGACTAGCGGGGGTAGAGGGGAGCTGTTTTTT.